The rows below give T cell receptor beta chains drawn from one sample of a study of graft-versus-host responses after intestinal transplantation. Their antigens remain unidentified. Repertoires were generated with immunoSEQ multiplex PCR, while TCRdb's copy carries only in-frame clones and drops some. This sample has 65,000 to 100,000 clones, with just under 95% found just once. This specimen consisted of unstimulated CD8+ T cells sorted from spleen or lymph node cells, obtained before transplant. Receptor source: a human donor who was the organ donor for an intestinal transplant. The CDR3 runs from the conserved cysteine through the conserved F or W. Each record gives: V gene, J gene, clone size, D gene, CDR3 protein, CDR3 DNA. The D gene is left open where the match is weak. Rows give clone size only sometimes, using once, few, many, or a class for an expanded clone.

V: TRBV7-9
J: TRBJ1-2
size: .
D: .
CDR3: CASSLGREDTYGYTF
DNA: TGTGCCAGCAGCTTAGGTAGGGAGGACACCTATGGCTACACCTTC

V: TRBV29-1
J: TRBJ2-7
size: .
D: TRBD1
CDR3: CSVMTGETYEQYF
DNA: TGCAGCGTTATGACAGGGGAAACCTACGAGCAGTACTTC

V: TRBV10-3
J: TRBJ2-7
size: few
D: .
CDR3: CAIAYAGAGPGEQYF
DNA: TGTGCCATCGCTTACGCGGGGGCAGGGCCCGGCGAGCAGTACTTC

V: TRBV6-5
J: TRBJ2-3
size: .
D: TRBD2
CDR3: CASSLSSGGSTDTQYF
DNA: TGTGCCAGCAGTTTATCTAGCGGGGGTTCTACAGATACGCAGTATTTT

V: TRBV10-3
J: TRBJ2-7
size: .
D: .
CDR3: CAISEDRTYEQYF
DNA: TGTGCCATCAGTGAAGACAGAACCTACGAGCAGTACTTC

V: TRBV5-5
J: TRBJ1-2
size: .
D: .
CDR3: CASSLDPFSEAFYGYTF
DNA: TGTGCCAGCAGCTTGGACCCCTTTTCGGAGGCCTTCTATGGCTACACCTTC

V: TRBV7-9
J: TRBJ1-1
size: .
D: .
CDR3: CASSLGFGSYTEAFF
DNA: TGTGCCAGCAGCTTAGGGTTCGGGTCATACACTGAAGCTTTCTTT

V: TRBV7-2
J: TRBJ2-7
size: .
D: .
CDR3: CASSLGGLSYEQYF
DNA: TGTGCCAGCAGCTTGGGGGGTCTTTCCTACGAGCAGTACTTC

V: TRBV5-4
J: TRBJ1-6
size: .
D: .
CDR3: CASSPAEEAYNSPLHF
DNA: TGTGCCAGCAGCCCCGCGGAGGAGGCCTATAATTCACCCCTCCACTTT

V: TRBV4-2
J: TRBJ2-1
size: .
D: TRBD2
CDR3: CASSQEIPGLAGNNEQFF
DNA: TGTGCCAGCAGCCAAGAAATTCCGGGACTAGCGGGGAACAATGAGCAGTTCTTC

V: TRBV27
J: TRBJ1-4
size: .
D: TRBD1
CDR3: CASSPRTGVEKLFF
DNA: TGTGCCAGCAGTCCTAGGACAGGAGTTGAAAAACTGTTTTTT

V: TRBV19
J: TRBJ2-1
size: .
D: TRBD2
CDR3: CVTAWRGALNEQFF
DNA: TGTGTCACAGCGTGGCGGGGGGCCCTTAATGAGCAGTTCTTC

V: TRBV4-3
J: TRBJ2-3
size: once
D: .
CDR3: CASSQDRTGRDTQYF
DNA: TGCGCCAGCAGCCAAGATCGGACTGGTAGAGATACGCAGTATTTT

V: TRBV4-3
J: TRBJ1-2
size: .
D: .
CDR3: CASSQDLTGHLSDTF
DNA: TGCGCCAGCAGCCAGGATTTGACAGGCCATCTTTCCGACACCTTC

V: TRBV9
J: TRBJ2-1
size: .
D: .
CDR3: CASSVESQISYNEQFF
DNA: TGTGCCAGCAGCGTAGAGAGCCAAATCTCCTACAATGAGCAGTTCTTC

V: TRBV28
J: TRBJ1-2
size: .
D: .
CDR3: CASSLGAGYTF
DNA: TGTGCCAGCAGTTTAGGGGCGGGCTACACCTTC